Below, 31 T cell receptor beta chains from the same sample are listed, as sequenced in a study of glioma-infiltrating T cells. Amplification of TCR alpha and beta CDR3 regions from RNA used iRepertoire nested multiplex PCR. From the multiplex PCR reads, TCRdb called clonotypes with MiXCR, one entry per CDR3 protein. The sample shows 150,000 to 200,000 distinct CDR3 sequences, about 47% of them seen only once. Sequenced: glioma tissue, nonneoplastic brain tissue, or PBMCs (not recorded which). The receptors stem from a human donor with low-grade glioma or glioblastoma, undergoing nonglioma brain surgery, or in good health (not recorded which).

Note on this clonotype: A single base separates this from a much larger clone, so it may be a read error. V and J are TRBV2 and TRBJ2-1; 7 bases match TRBD1. CDR3 length equals 14 residues. CDR1 SNHLY and CDR2 FYNNEI come from the germline V gene. V lost 6 bases to trimming and J lost 11 bases; unmatched junction nucleotides: 13. Written as DNA, the CDR3 is TGTGCCAGCAGAGCCTCACAGGGGTCGAGTAAGCAGTTCTTC. Translating it yields CASRASQGSSKQFF.

This clonotype has at least ten counts. The CDR3: CASSSSTSGSTDTQYF. CDR3 DNA sequence: TGTGCCAGCAGTTCATCGACTAGCGGGAGCACAGATACGCAGTATTTT. The J gene is TRBJ2-3, the V gene TRBV6-1, with TRBD2 identical over 10 bases. CDR1 is MNHNS, CDR2 SASEGT, per germline. J gave up 0 bases and V 5 bases, and 5 bases lay outside the gene matches. This CDR3 is 16 amino acids long.

Comments on this clonotype: A much larger clone is a single base away; this may be a read error. DNA of the CDR3: TGTGCCAGCAGCTTGGCATTGACCACAGATACGCAGTATTTT. It specifies CASSLALTTDTQYF. The rearrangement uses TRBV7-2 and TRBJ2-3, with D unresolved. Germline assignment: CDR1 SGHTA and CDR2 FQGNSA. Trimming shortened V by 3 bases and J by 2 bases, and 9 bases separated the two germline ends. The CDR3 runs to 14 residues.

This chain links TRBV20-1 with TRBJ2-7; unclear D gene. The CDR3 is 14 amino acids. V was shortened by 5 bases and J by 2 bases, with 16 bases between the two germline ends. Germline CDR1 DFQATT, CDR2 SNEGSKA (reference sequence). CDR3 amino acids: CSAVSVDRAYEQYF. The CDR3 DNA follows: TGCAGTGCTGTAAGCGTGGATCGGGCCTACGAGCAGTACTTC.

A word on this clonotype: This clone may be a read error of a much larger clone one base away. The gene calls are TRBV20-1 and TRBJ2-2; a weak D match, TRBD1 (7 bases). The length of the CDR3 is 15 residues. V was pared by 5 bases and J by 7 bases, with 20 bases between. Germline-derived CDR1 and CDR2 are DFQATT and SNEGSKA (reference sequence). The CDR3 spells CSAGGGGEADGELFF. CDR3 coding DNA: TGCAGTGCTGGTGGAGGGGGCGAAGCTGACGGGGAGCTGTTTTTT.

Concerning this clonotype: It may be a read error: a sequence one base away is much more abundant. The rearrangement links TRBV7-9 to TRBJ2-2, with D uncertain. The germline V and J ends were trimmed by 5 bases and 8 bases, with 6 bases remaining between them. CDR1 SEHNR and CDR2 FQNEAQ come from the germline V gene (reference sequence). This CDR3 comprises 11 residues. The CDR3 bases are TGTGCCAGCAGCAAAGTAGGGGAGCTGTTTTTT. It codes for CASSKVGELFF.

As regards this clonotype: This may arise from a read error, as a much more abundant clone is one base away. V and J are TRBV2 and TRBJ2-1; D ambiguous. Germline-derived CDR1 and CDR2 are SNHLY and FYNNEI. The CDR3 contains 14 residues. V lost 3 bases, J lost 0 bases, and 6 bases lay in between. The CDR3 coding sequence is TGTGCCAGCAGTGACGTGTACTCCTACAATGAGCAGTTCTTC. Translating it yields CASSDVYSYNEQFF.

This clonotype came up many times. The rearrangement uses TRBV27 and TRBJ2-1, with 11 bases that match TRBD2. V shed 6 bases, J shed 0 bases, and the junction held 13 bases outside the gene matches. Germline CDR1 reads MNHEY; CDR2 reads SMNVEV (reference sequence). The CDR3 length is 19 residues. CDR3 DNA sequence: TGTGCCAGCAGCAAAAATAGCGGGAGGGGACCAAGCTCCTACAATGAGCAGTTCTTC. Translating it yields CASSKNSGRGPSSYNEQFF.

Comment on this clonotype: Mismatch with germline at one junction end may stem from a read error. CDR3 sequence reads: CASSPDRYHNDQFF. For the CDR3, the DNA is TGTGCCAGCAGTCCGGACAGGTACCACAATGATCAGTTCTTC. The chain uses TRBV2 and TRBJ2-1; 7 nucleotides line up with TRBD1. The germline V gene encodes CDR1 SNHLY and CDR2 FYNNEI. CDR3 length: 14 residues.

V gene TRBV20-1 combines with J gene TRBJ1-1; the D gene is possibly TRBD1 (6 bases). CDR1 is DFQATT and CDR2 is SNEGSKA in the germline V gene (reference sequence). This CDR3 has 17 amino acids. With 0 bases removed from V and 6 bases from J, the gap between germline ends came to 23 bases. The DNA for the CDR3 is TGCAGTGCTAGAGATTCGGGGGCTCCGGGTACCCTCGCTGAAGCTTTCTTT. The encoded protein is CSARDSGAPGTLAEAFF.

About this clonotype itself: This may be a read error, as it is one base from a much larger clone. This chain connects TRBV28 to TRBJ2-3; D not certain. From germline, CDR1 is MDHEN and CDR2 SYDVKM. V was shortened by 7 bases and J by 4 bases, with 18 bases between the two germline ends. The CDR3 covers 15 residues. The CDR3 sequence is CASNPAGVSADTQYF. The CDR3 bases are TGTGCCAGCAACCCTGCCGGCGTCAGCGCAGATACGCAGTATTTT. Full variable domain (rest looked up from reference TRBV28 and TRBJ2-3): DVKVTQSSRYLVKRTGEKVFLECVQDMDHENMFWYRQDPGLGLRLIYFSYDVKMKEKGDIPEGYSVSREKKERFSLILESASTNQTSMYLCASNPAGVSADTQYFGPGTRLTVL.

About this clonotype itself: This may be a read error, as it is one base from a much larger clone. The J gene is TRBJ2-5, the V gene TRBV28; D might be TRBD1 (6 bases). In germline, CDR1 is MDHEN, CDR2 SYDVKM. The CDR3 totals 15 residues. Trimming left V 5 bases short and J 1 base short, with 14 bases between. The CDR3 reads CASSAPDSTQETQYF. The CDR3 bases are TGTGCCAGCAGTGCCCCGGACAGTACCCAAGAGACCCAGTACTTC.

This clonotype was picked up many times. The chain employs TRBV28 and TRBJ2-7; tentative D call: TRBD1 (6 bases). Germline V CDR1 and CDR2: MDHEN, SYDVKM. The CDR3 covers 15 residues. The germline V and J ends were trimmed by 5 bases and 2 bases, with 16 bases remaining between them. The CDR3: CASSQHAQGTYEQYF. In DNA, the CDR3 is TGTGCCAGCAGTCAACATGCACAGGGAACCTACGAGCAGTACTTC.

Concerning this clonotype: A clone one base away is much larger, so this may be a read error. V usage is TRBV11-1 and J usage is TRBJ1-2, with a weak D call TRBD1 (5 bases). CDR1 is SGHAT, CDR2 FQDESV, per germline (reference sequence). There are 14 residues in the CDR3. The CDR3, as DNA: TGTGCCAGCAGAGCGGGACTGTTGTCCTATTGCTACACCTTC. Its translation is CASRAGLLSYCYTF.

The chain uses TRBV20-1 and TRBJ2-3; 11 bases are a match to TRBD2. The germline V gene encodes CDR1 DFQATT and CDR2 SNEGSKA (reference sequence). J lost 5 bases, V lost 0 bases, and 19 bases had no gene match. The CDR3 is 20 amino acids. The CDR3 protein is CSARDLGLAGGPIFKDTQYF. The DNA for the CDR3 is TGCAGTGCTAGAGATCTTGGGCTAGCGGGAGGCCCGATTTTCAAAGATACGCAGTATTTT.

This clonotype was seen a handful of times. V gene TRBV5-1 combines with J gene TRBJ1-1; 7 bases align to TRBD1. The CDR3 has 15 amino acids. V shed 0 bases and J 6 bases; nucleotides not matched to a gene: 8. Looked up from germline, CDR1 is SGHRS and CDR2 is YFSETQ. The CDR3 DNA reads TGCGCCAGCAGCTTGGCGGACAGGCATGTCCCTGAAGCTTTCTTT. It translates to CASSLADRHVPEAFF.

A note on this clonotype: Given a much more abundant clone one base away, this may be a read error. The chain has TRBV2 and TRBJ2-5; D ambiguous. The CDR3 covers 12 residues. V shed 4 bases and J shed 4 bases, with 7 bases lying between them. CDR1 is SNHLY and CDR2 is FYNNEI in the germline V gene. CDR3 sequence: CASSATRETQYF. The CDR3 DNA reads as TGTGCCAGCAGTGCGACCCGAGAGACCCAGTACTTC.

About this clonotype: A much bigger clone sits one base away, suggesting this may be a read error. V gene TRBV19 combines with J gene TRBJ2-3, with D unclear. This CDR3 spans 10 amino acids. From germline, CDR1 is LNHDA and CDR2 SQIVND (reference sequence). V was trimmed by 7 bases and J by 5 bases, leaving 4 bases between them. CDR3 in amino acids: CASMRDTQYF. CDR3 sequence (DNA): TGTGCCAGTATGAGAGATACGCAGTATTTT.

This clonotype was found many times. This sequence joins TRBV7-7 and TRBJ1-3; 7 nucleotides match TRBD1. Looked up from germline, CDR1 is SSHAT and CDR2 is FNYEAQ (reference sequence). The ends lost 5 bases at V and 0 bases at J; junction bases unmatched: 4. The CDR3 totals 15 residues. The CDR3 spells CASSLDRDSGNTIYF. Written as DNA, the CDR3 is TGTGCCAGCAGCCTTGACAGGGACTCTGGAAACACCATATATTTT.

The table lists this clonotype with many counts. The J gene is TRBJ2-7, the V gene TRBV25-1, with 7 bases lining up with TRBD1. The ends lost 2 bases at V and 3 bases at J; junction bases unmatched: 4. Per the germline V gene, CDR1 is MGHDK and CDR2 is SYGVNS. The length of the CDR3 is 14 residues. The CDR3 loop is CASSEPGQLYEQYF. Written as DNA, the CDR3 is TGTGCCAGCAGTGAACCGGGACAGCTCTACGAGCAGTACTTC.

This clonotype was seen just once. This sequence joins TRBV7-2 and TRBJ2-1; D uncertain. V was cut by 4 bases and J by 8 bases, with 6 bases left in between. The CDR3 has 11 residues. Germline lookup yields CDR1 SGHTA and CDR2 FQGNSA. CDR3 residues: CASSSGHEQFF. The DNA for the CDR3 is TGTGCCAGCAGCTCCGGCCATGAGCAGTTCTTC.

This clonotype was seen more than once but under ten times. The chain links TRBV12-3 or TRBV12-4 to TRBJ2-3, with a possible D match to TRBD1 (7 bases). The CDR3 is 15 amino acids. The V and J ends lost 7 bases and 4 bases respectively, with 18 bases between them. The CDR3 protein is CASNIAGQHPDTQYF. As DNA, the CDR3 is TGTGCCAGCAACATCGCGGGACAGCACCCAGATACGCAGTATTTT.

The V gene is TRBV6-1, the J gene TRBJ2-7, with 7 bases that match TRBD1. Germline-derived CDR1 and CDR2 are MNHNS and SASEGT. CDR3 length: 14 residues. Trimming cost V 5 bases and J 2 bases; bases outside gene matches: 6. The CDR3 DNA sequence: TGTGCCAGCAGTATACAGACAGGGCCCTACGAGCAGTACTTC. It translates to CASSIQTGPYEQYF.

Turning to this clonotype: This is likely a read error, given that the CDR3 carries no conserved phenylalanine or tryptophan at its end. The DNA is omitted, as the CDR3 cannot be located on it reliably, and the CDR3 follows TCRdb's listing. V usage is TRBV6-2 or TRBV6-3 and J usage is TRBJ1-1. The CDR3 sequence runs 13 residues, both termini included. Germline V gene lookup returns CDR1 MNHEY and CDR2 SVGEGT. The CDR3 region is CASSTQKNTEALL.

There are many counts of this clonotype. J is TRBJ2-7 and V is TRBV20-1; D is uncertain. The CDR3 extends over 11 amino acids. In germline, CDR1 is DFQATT, CDR2 SNEGSKA (reference sequence). V was cut by 5 bases and J by 3 bases, with 8 bases left in between. This chain's CDR3 is CSAGTGYEQYF. DNA for the CDR3: TGCAGTGCTGGAACGGGCTACGAGCAGTACTTC.

This clonotype was counted at least ten times. This chain connects TRBV27 to TRBJ2-7; TRBD2 matches 9 bases. V shed 8 bases, J shed 0 bases, and the junction held 17 bases outside the gene matches. In germline, CDR1 is MNHEY, CDR2 SMNVEV (reference sequence). This CDR3 contains 18 residues. CDR3 DNA sequence: TGTGCCAGCCGAGTTCAACTAGGGGCTAGCGGGATCTCCTACGAGCAGTACTTC. Translated: CASRVQLGASGISYEQYF.

This clonotype has only a few counts. The J gene is TRBJ1-2, the V gene TRBV3-1, with TRBD1 matching over 9 bases. The V gene's germline CDR1 is LGHDT and CDR2 YNNKEL (reference sequence). The V gene end was trimmed by 4 bases and the J gene end by 2 bases; junction bases not matched to a gene: 2. The CDR3 has 14 amino acids. CDR3 sequence (DNA): TGTGCCAGCAGCCCCGGGACAGGGAACTATGGCTACACCTTC. As protein: CASSPGTGNYGYTF.

V gene TRBV29-1 combines with J gene TRBJ2-1; tentatively, D is TRBD1 (6 bases). Germline-derived CDR1 and CDR2 are SQVTM and ANQGSEA. Trimming removed 5 bases from V and 10 bases from J, with 21 bases in between. The CDR3 totals 14 residues. In nucleotides, the CDR3 is TGCAGCGTTCCAAACCCCCTCGACAGGCGAGAGCAGTTCTTC. Amino acids: CSVPNPLDRREQFF.

This clonotype was seen a single time. One junction end does not reproduce the germline sequence, and a read error may be involved. CDR3 loop: CANSELTRDYGYTF. CDR3 nucleotides: TGTGCCAACAGTGAACTTACCAGGGACTATGGGTACACCTTC. J is TRBJ1-2 and V is TRBV6-1, with D perhaps matching TRBD1 (5 bases). The CDR3 contains 14 residues. CDR1 is MNHNS, CDR2 SASEGT, per germline.

As to this clonotype: With a much larger clone just one base away, this may be a read error. The V and J genes are TRBV2 and TRBJ2-5, with D hard to call. Germline assignment: CDR1 SNHLY and CDR2 FYNNEI. The CDR3 contains 12 residues. CDR3 DNA sequence: TGTGCCAGCAGGTCGGGCAGAGAGAACCAGTACTTC. Translating gives CASRSGRENQYF.

The count of this clonotype is one. A much larger clone differs from this one at a single base, so this may be a read error. The V call is TRBV28, the J call TRBJ2-1; possible D gene TRBD2, 6 bases. Germline lookup yields CDR1 MDHEN and CDR2 SYDVKM. With 2 bases removed from V and 10 bases from J, the gap between germline ends came to 21 bases. The CDR3 is 16 amino acids. CDR3 in DNA: TGTGCCAGCAGTTTAGCTCGAGCGGGCGGATCCTACGAGCAGTTCTTC. Encoded protein: CASSLARAGGSYEQFF. The whole variable domain, remainder taken from reference TRBV28 and TRBJ2-1, is DVKVTQSSRYLVKRTGEKVFLECVQDMDHENMFWYRQDPGLGLRLIYFSYDVKMKEKGDIPEGYSVSREKKERFSLILESASTNQTSMYLCASSLARAGGSYEQFFGPGTRLTVL.